This TCR beta chain was observed in a study of cytomegalovirus exposure and HLA in healthy donors (dated by TCRdb to the late 2010s). Context from the whole study: An earlier analysis of approximately 640 of the donors reported about 250 Gb of sequence data and roughly 110 million unique TCR beta sequences from some 180 million T cells. All discovery cohort repertoires had been generated using a single sequencing platform. Using immunosequencing, the study profiled T cell repertoires from about 650 subjects and related those repertoires to cytomegalovirus serostatus. An early release that covered around 590 HLA-typed donors contained around 330 gigabases of sequencing data and 70 million to 100 million unique TCR sequences. Of the 300 to 450 genotyped donors, 65% to 90% fell in the genetic ancestry cluster associated with self-reported Caucasian donors. Besides the first cohort of approximately 670 subjects, a separate validation cohort made up of 90 to 150 different subjects was used. Donor age, sex, ethnicity and CMV serostatus were compiled together with the repertoire data. The study aimed to test whether signatures of past pathogen exposure could be identified by cataloging public T cell receptors. Both class I and class II loci were covered by HLA typing, at four-digit resolution. To decide whether each TCR beta V gene segment behaved as functional or pseudogenic, an earlier analysis of over 500 of the donors relied on high-throughput TCR beta sequencing. Rather than using new phenotypic data, the later analysis identified candidate immune exposures from TCR beta sequences and from how often those sequences occurred across donors. In a later genetic analysis, genome-wide SNP genotypes for 398 of the 666 donors were used, and that subset was treated as a discovery cohort. To study patterns of TCR occurrence, a later analysis re-analyzed previously published TCR beta repertoires from around 700 donors and added high-resolution HLA genotyping. The number of typed donors differed by locus: about 629-630 for A, B, C, DRB1 and DQB1; 500 to 550 for DQA1; 606 for DPA1; and around 470 for DPB1. Among approximately 370 genotyped donors of the cohort, an average of about 240,000 unique TCR beta nucleotide sequences was sequenced per donor, of which 15% to 20% were non-productive. High-throughput TCR immunosequencing, statistical association of individual TCRs with disease status, and machine learning were combined to predict cytomegalovirus infection status. Because of strong linkage in the cohort, roughly five DR-DQ haplotypes were treated as single units for association and clustering. General study outcomes and caveats: According to a later analysis, most CMV-associated TCR beta chains appeared to be HLA-restricted, and the HLA associations seemed to be driven largely by CMV exposure. When HLA alleles, especially DR and DQ, strongly co-occurred, TCR associations were difficult to assign to individual alleles. Because HLA typing was unavailable for some donors at each locus, only the typed subset was used in association tests. In an earlier analysis of over 550 of the donors, most TCR beta V segments were observed in productive rearrangements about 90% or about 30% of the time, broadly matching IMGT annotations. In a later analysis, several top co-occurrence clusters were reported to appear linked to parvovirus B19, influenza, CMV and Epstein-Barr virus. A later genetic analysis reported fewer N-insertions in productive TCRs among donors in an Asian-associated ancestry cluster than the roughly 640-donor mean. Most TCR sequences were observed very rarely across donors, whereas some public TCRs were present in many individuals. Roughly uniform sequencing depth across donors was assumed in presence/absence analyses, although this assumption may not hold. The authors suggested that the approach could potentially be generalized to other disease states and immunological phenotypes. Because counts were too low, seventeen rarely observed V segments, including chromosome 9 orphons, were excluded from the earlier analysis of roughly 580 of the donors. A later genetic analysis associated a missense DCLRE1C variant with V-gene and J-gene trimming of TCR beta chains, and an independent cohort replicated the association. The study listed 164 TCR beta chains as associated with cytomegalovirus. A further reported finding was that TCR beta sequences accurately predicted the HLA-A and HLA-B alleles for most subjects in the first cohort. A few of the identified cytomegalovirus-associated TCR beta chains were confirmed in vitro to be specific for cytomegalovirus antigens. Specific HLA alleles were associated with 15,000 to 20,000 TCR beta sequences at a false discovery rate of 0.05 in a later analysis. The sequencing pipeline was judged likely to have produced a cluster of highly shared sequence variants as a technical artifact. A later analysis found that HLA-associated TCR beta chains were more clonally expanded and had lower generation probabilities than equally common non-associated chains. The cohort was sequenced for TCR beta chains only, and without alpha or paired-chain data the features that could be detected were limited. Correlated functional status among segregating V segments might be attributable to linkage disequilibrium, but an unknown experimental factor could not be ruled out. For the cohort, immune exposure information was limited to CMV serostatus. The classifier was reported to diagnose cytomegalovirus status with high specificity and sensitivity in both the original cohort and the validation cohort. Some IMGT-functional V segments, including TRBV6-2 and TRBV6-3, could not be distinguished by the 87-base-pair reads and were therefore excluded. In a later analysis, TCR association rates were found to vary across HLA loci, with the most associated TCRs seen for DRB1 alleles and the fewest for HLA-C alleles.

Preparation of the library involved the immunoSEQ multiplex PCR assay. For the multiplex PCR, a mixture combining 60 forward primers for TCR Vbeta segments and 13 reverse primers for TCR Jbeta segments was used. The CDR3 region of rearranged TCR beta genes was amplified from genomic DNA with a multiplex PCR assay. The amplified TCR beta libraries were sequenced on the Illumina HiSeq System as 87-base-pair reads. In the authors' own workflow: A later analysis tallied tens of millions of unique TCR beta chains across the 666 repertoires, and about 12 million of those chains were shared by two or more donors. Raw reads were error-corrected and collapsed into unique sequences with a nearest-neighbor algorithm that merged closely related sequences to remove PCR and sequencing errors. Alignment of CDR3 sequences to IMGT reference sequences was used to assign V, D and J gene segments. Each retained sequence needed at least a six-nucleotide match to both a V gene segment and a J gene segment. A rearrangement counted as productive if the CDR3 had no stop codons and remained in frame with V and J, and every other rearrangement counted as non-productive. CDR3 was defined by IMGT convention, running from the second conserved V-encoded cysteine to the conserved J-encoded phenylalanine. The earlier analysis of 450 to 750 of the donors excluded any sequence lacking an unambiguous match to a single V gene segment. In an earlier analysis of 587 of the donors, a V segment was called functional when productive rearrangements were above 56.7%, and segregating when the standard deviation between donors exceeded 5%. A statistical classification framework was built to diagnose cytomegalovirus status from the catalog of TCR beta chain sequences. A later analysis assigned V and J genes by comparing TCR nucleotide sequences with IMGT/GENE-DB human TR gene sequences. A later analysis assigned CDR3 sequences and most-parsimonious VDJ recombination scenarios with the TCRdist pipeline. In a later analysis, each TCR beta chain was defined by its CDR3 amino acid sequence together with its V-gene family, and reads lacking a unique V-gene family were excluded. As a way to deal with suspected cross-contamination and a sequencing artifact, a later analysis dropped 450 to 600 nucleotide sequences that were highly shared and had low generation probability. In a later analysis, a clonal expansion index was calculated for each public chain from normalized within-repertoire ranks of inferred template counts. In a later analysis, generation probabilities were computed with a VDJ recombination model fitted to out-of-frame rearrangements, and the resulting probabilities were checked against IGoR. In a later analysis, TCR-TCR, TCR-HLA and TCR-CMV co-occurrence was scored with hypergeometric tests, and a repertoire-size bias correction was applied to TCR pairs. False discovery rates were estimated in a later analysis by permuting HLA or CMV assignments 20 times. In a later analysis, co-occurring TCRs were grouped using DBSCAN, with TCRdist sequence similarity added in when clustering inside HLA-allele-positive subsets. Repertoires with fewer than 30,000 or more than 120,000 public chains, plus five repertoires with anomalous nucleotide sharing, were excluded from co-occurrence clustering. Held by TCRdb, this immuneACCESS table contains in-frame sequences only and omits some clones. Under half of the omission traces to an unresolved V gene where checked; the cause of the rest is unknown. V, J and clone size are those of that table, while D and trimming were read from the DNA. Recorded for this sample are about 62,000 clones; just under 75% of them occurred a single time. The ten most abundant clones make up roughly 5.7% of the sample.

The cohort consisted of hundreds of healthy bone marrow donors. At the time of sampling, every cohort member was nominally healthy, though immune exposures that went unrecorded were likely present. The donor was CMV seronegative and was included in the group of approximately 350 seronegative cohort members. A peripheral blood sample was provided by each donor, and peripheral blood mononuclear cells were used for TCR beta sequencing. The Qiagen DNeasy Blood Extraction Kit was used to extract genomic DNA from the blood cell samples. On this clone: It has no known antigen specificity. Per-nucleotide qualities are absent, and no much larger clonotype sits a single base away.

CDR1 MNHEY and CDR2 SMNVEV are derived from the germline V gene (reference sequence). The CDR3 runs 16 amino acids, cysteine and phenylalanine included. Left in the record is the CDR3 DNA by itself, 48 bases read in frame from the first base. V is pruned by 5 bases and J by 4 bases, leaving 11 bases of the junction without a gene match. This receptor was taken from a woman in her twenties or thirties in good health and CMV-seronegative. The V and J segments used are TRBV27 and TRBJ2-1, and TRBD2 aligns with 7 junction nucleotides. Sequenced sample: PBMCs. The CDR3: CASSLAGAGAYNEQFF. The DNA sequence reads TGTGCCAGCAGTCTCGCGGGCGCGGGAGCATACAATGAGCAGTTCTTC.